Below, one T cell receptor beta chain is given with its context. Sequencing was performed with immunoSEQ multiplex PCR; in TCRdb, only in-frame clones are kept and a portion is missing. The top ten clones hold around 2.1% of a sample with about 170,000 clones, 83% of them seen once. The data belong to a study of blood T cell repertoires in COVID-19. CDR1 and CDR2 from the germline V gene are LNHDA and SQIVND (reference sequence). V shed 3 bases and J shed 8 bases, with 4 bases lying between them. The CDR3 has 11 residues. Sequencing input: peripheral blood. This sequence joins TRBV19 and TRBJ1-4; the D is unclear. The source of this sequence is a woman of 80 years or more with acute or convalescent COVID-19. The CDR3 reads CASSIGEKLFF. CDR3 DNA sequence: TGTGCCAGTAGTATCGGGGAAAAACTGTTTTTT.